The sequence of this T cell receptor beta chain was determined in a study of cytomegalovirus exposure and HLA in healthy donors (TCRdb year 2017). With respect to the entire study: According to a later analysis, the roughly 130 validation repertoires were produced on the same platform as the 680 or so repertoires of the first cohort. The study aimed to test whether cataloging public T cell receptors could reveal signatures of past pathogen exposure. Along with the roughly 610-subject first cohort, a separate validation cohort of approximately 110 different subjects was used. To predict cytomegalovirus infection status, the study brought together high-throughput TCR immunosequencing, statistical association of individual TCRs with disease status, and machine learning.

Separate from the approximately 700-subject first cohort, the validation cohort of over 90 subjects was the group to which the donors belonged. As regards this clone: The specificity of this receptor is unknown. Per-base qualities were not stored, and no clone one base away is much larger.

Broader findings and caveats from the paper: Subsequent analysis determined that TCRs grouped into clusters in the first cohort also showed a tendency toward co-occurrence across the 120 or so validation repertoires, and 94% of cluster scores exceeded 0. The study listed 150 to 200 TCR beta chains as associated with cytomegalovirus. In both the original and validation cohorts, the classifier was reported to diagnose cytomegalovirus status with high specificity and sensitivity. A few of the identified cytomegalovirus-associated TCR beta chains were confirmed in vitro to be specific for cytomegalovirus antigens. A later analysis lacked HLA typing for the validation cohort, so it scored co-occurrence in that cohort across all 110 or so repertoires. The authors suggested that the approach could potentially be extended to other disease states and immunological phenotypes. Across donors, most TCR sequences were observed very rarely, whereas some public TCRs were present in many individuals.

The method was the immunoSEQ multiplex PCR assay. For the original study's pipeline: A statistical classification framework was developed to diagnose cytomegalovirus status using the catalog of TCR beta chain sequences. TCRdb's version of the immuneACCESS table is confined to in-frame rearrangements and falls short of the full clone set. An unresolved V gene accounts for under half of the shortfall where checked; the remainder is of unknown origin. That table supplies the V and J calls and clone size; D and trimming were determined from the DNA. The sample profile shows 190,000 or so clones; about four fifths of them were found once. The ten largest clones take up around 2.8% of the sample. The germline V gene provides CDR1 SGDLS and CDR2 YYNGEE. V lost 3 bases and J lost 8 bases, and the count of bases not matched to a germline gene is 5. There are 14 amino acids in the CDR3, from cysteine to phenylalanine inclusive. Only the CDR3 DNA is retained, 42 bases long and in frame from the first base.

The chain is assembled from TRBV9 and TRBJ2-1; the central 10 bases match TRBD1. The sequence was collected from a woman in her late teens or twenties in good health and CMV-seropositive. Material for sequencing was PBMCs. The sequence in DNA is TGTGCCAGCAGCGATGGGACAGGGGCGGATGAGCAGTTCTTC. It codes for CASSDGTGADEQFF.